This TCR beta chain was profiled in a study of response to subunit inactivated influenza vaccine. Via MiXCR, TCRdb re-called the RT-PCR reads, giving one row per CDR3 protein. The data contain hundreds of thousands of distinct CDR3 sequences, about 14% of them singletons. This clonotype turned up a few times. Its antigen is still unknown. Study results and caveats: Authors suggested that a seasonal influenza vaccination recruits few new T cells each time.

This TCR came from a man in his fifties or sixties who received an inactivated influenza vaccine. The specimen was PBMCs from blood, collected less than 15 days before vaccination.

The CDR3 nucleotides read TGTGCCAGCAGCGACCACAGGGGAACAACTGAAGCTTTCTTT. It codes for CASSDHRGTTEAFF. The genes are TRBV7-2 and TRBJ1-1; 7 nucleotides agree with TRBD1. Per germline, CDR1 SGHTA and CDR2 FQGNSA. This CDR3 is 14 amino acids long. Trimming cost V 5 bases and J 5 bases; bases outside gene matches: 8.